What follows are 25 T cell receptor beta chains derived from one specimen sequenced in a study of T-cell memory formation after mild COVID-19 listed by TCRdb under 2021. Library prep was done by 5' RACE. The listed sequencing device is Illumina NovaSeq 6000. TCRdb passed the public sequencing reads through fastp at Q25 and MiXCR, retaining productive beta sequences. Identical CDR3 proteins give one entry, which carries the most common genes and DNA. This sample is represented by 70,000 to 100,000 distinct CDR3 sequences; 10% to 15% of them were singletons. The top ten constitute around a quarter of the sample. Sequenced: PBMCs or a T cell subset sorted from them (not recorded which). Receptors were obtained from an adult woman who had mild COVID-19 (a few samples of this study predate the infection). The sample titles of this study are shuffled in the database, so cell type and time point are left out; the donor was told from shared clones.

V usage is TRBV12-3 or TRBV12-4 and J usage is TRBJ2-2; maybe TRBD1 (6 bases). Trimming removed 3 bases at V and 4 bases at J, with 15 bases between. The CDR3 is 16 amino acids. The CDR3 nucleotides are TGTGCCAGCAGTTTCAGTCCACAGGGTAGCACCGGGGAGCTGTTTTTT. It encodes CASSFSPQGSTGELFF.

This clonotype came up a few times. The chain links TRBV10-2 to TRBJ2-3; TRBD2 aligns across 8 bases. From germline, CDR1 is WSHSY and CDR2 SAAADI. There are 15 residues in the CDR3. After removal of 2 bases from V and 5 bases from J, the junction contained 6 bases not matched to a gene. Written as DNA, the CDR3 is TGCGCCAGCAGTGAGAAGGGCGGGGGGCTAGATACGCAGTATTTT. Translation gives CASSEKGGGLDTQYF.

This rearrangement joins TRBV7-9 to TRBJ1-1; 8 bases are shared with TRBD1. Germline V gene lookup returns CDR1 SEHNR and CDR2 FQNEAQ (reference sequence). This CDR3 is built from 15 residues. The V segment lost 6 bases and the J segment 0 bases; nucleotides outside the gene matches: 6. The CDR3 protein is CASRNTGGLNTEAFF. The CDR3 nucleotides are TGTGCCAGCAGAAACACAGGGGGGCTGAACACTGAAGCTTTCTTT.

In this sample, this clonotype turned up a few times. The chain combines TRBV5-1 with TRBJ2-7, with D perhaps matching TRBD2 (5 bases). Germline lookup yields CDR1 SGHRS and CDR2 YFSETQ. This CDR3 is 14 amino acids long. V was cut by 9 bases and J by 3 bases, with 19 bases left in between. CDR3 loop: CATKEMDGDYEQYF. Written as DNA, the CDR3 is TGCGCCACCAAAGAAATGGACGGGGACTACGAGCAGTACTTC.

There are many counts of this clonotype. The chain combines TRBV7-9 with TRBJ2-1; 7 bases are a match to TRBD1. CDR1 is SEHNR and CDR2 is FQNEAQ in the germline V gene (reference sequence). Trimming removed 1 base from V and 5 bases from J; junction bases left unmatched: 5. The CDR3 totals 15 residues. CDR3 residues: CASSLGRGNHNEQFF. The CDR3 region has the DNA TGTGCCAGCAGCTTAGGCAGGGGGAACCACAATGAGCAGTTCTTC.

The sample holds a few counts of this clonotype. The V and J genes are TRBV4-2 and TRBJ2-7; 7 bases map to TRBD2. V lost 1 base and J lost 2; bases outside the gene matches: 2. The CDR3 length is 14 residues. Germline assignment: CDR1 LGHNA and CDR2 YNFKEQ. The CDR3, as DNA: TGTGCCAGCAGCCAAGTGGGAGGGACCTACGAGCAGTACTTC. This encodes CASSQVGGTYEQYF.

This clonotype came up a few times. The V and J genes are TRBV20-1 and TRBJ2-3; D may match TRBD1 or TRBD2 (5 bases each). Germline V gene lookup returns CDR1 DFQATT and CDR2 SNEGSKA (reference sequence). CDR3 size: 16 residues. V lost 0 bases to trimming and J lost 1 base, with 14 bases between them. The CDR3 is CSARETGLRGTDTQYF. The CDR3 nucleotides are TGCAGTGCTAGAGAAACGGGGCTTCGCGGCACAGATACGCAGTATTTT.

The rearrangement joins TRBV5-6 to TRBJ2-7; 13 positions match TRBD2. Losses at the gene ends were 4 bases for V and 8 bases for J; bases not matched to a gene: 24. The CDR3 extends over 20 amino acids. Germline V gene sequence: CDR1 SGHDT, CDR2 YYEEEE. CDR3 in amino acids: CASSRAVSRRGLAGLSKQYF. CDR3 in DNA: TGTGCCAGCAGCCGAGCCGTATCGCGACGGGGACTAGCGGGATTGTCGAAGCAGTACTTC.

This clonotype has a count of ten or more. V and J are TRBV29-1 and TRBJ2-7; TRBD2 matches 7 bases. After removal of 6 bases from V and 5 bases from J, the junction contained 7 bases not matched to a gene. This CDR3 contains 12 residues. In germline, CDR1 is SQVTM, CDR2 ANQGSEA. The CDR3 nucleotides are TGCAGCGTCCAGGGACTAATCGACGAGCAGTACTTC. It encodes CSVQGLIDEQYF.

This clonotype was found a few times. DNA for the CDR3: TGCAGCGTTGAAGATCGAGCTAGCGGGAGGGCTGAGCAGTTCTTC. Protein product: CSVEDRASGRAEQFF. The rearrangement links TRBV29-1 to TRBJ2-1; 12 nucleotides match TRBD2. V lost 0 bases to trimming and J lost 9 bases; unmatched junction nucleotides: 6. This CDR3 spans 15 amino acids. CDR1 SQVTM and CDR2 ANQGSEA come from the germline V gene.

This clonotype was seen more than once but under ten times. The CDR3 sequence: CASSIGYPDTQYF. For the CDR3, the DNA is TGTGCCAGTAGTATAGGATATCCAGATACGCAGTATTTT. The chain recombines TRBV19 with TRBJ2-3; no reliable D call. The CDR3 length is 13 residues. V lost 1 base and J lost 4, with 6 bases in between. Germline CDR1 reads LNHDA; CDR2 reads SQIVND (reference sequence).

This clonotype was seen only once. The genes are TRBV7-2 and TRBJ1-2; 9 bases are shared with TRBD1. J was trimmed by 2 bases and V by 5 bases; bases with no gene match: 12. The CDR3 is 17 amino acids. Germline values: CDR1 SGHTA, CDR2 FQGNSA. CDR3 nucleotides: TGTGCCAGCAGCCTGATTTATGGACAGGGGAGGAACTATGGCTACACCTTC. Its translation: CASSLIYGQGRNYGYTF.

The chain couples TRBV5-1 to TRBJ2-7; the D gene is possibly TRBD1 (6 bases). Germline V gene data show CDR1 as SGHRS and CDR2 as YFSETQ. V was clipped by 5 bases and J by 9 bases, with 18 bases between them. The CDR3 is 13 amino acids. The DNA for the CDR3 is TGCGCCAGCAGTTCTCCAGGACAGCAAGGGCAGTACTTC. Translation: CASSSPGQQGQYF.

The V call is TRBV5-1, the J call TRBJ1-2; D is unresolved. Germline loops: CDR1 SGHRS, CDR2 YFSETQ. V was clipped by 9 bases and J by 4 bases, with 13 bases between them. The CDR3 is made up of 12 amino acids. CDR3 in amino acids: CATFDGRYGYTF. The CDR3, as DNA: TGCGCCACCTTCGACGGGCGCTATGGCTACACCTTC.

This clonotype occurred many times. The chain links TRBV20-1 to TRBJ2-3; D perhaps matches TRBD1 (6 bases). Germline values: CDR1 DFQATT, CDR2 SNEGSKA (reference sequence). The CDR3 is made up of 13 amino acids. The CDR3 region is CSAGWGLTDTQYF. The CDR3 DNA reads TGCAGCGCCGGGTGGGGGCTGACAGATACGCAGTATTTT.

This clonotype was observed a few times. The V call is TRBV7-9, the J call TRBJ2-5; 8 bases map to TRBD2. From germline, CDR1 is SEHNR and CDR2 FQNEAQ (reference sequence). The V segment lost 7 bases and the J segment 5 bases; nucleotides outside the gene matches: 12. This CDR3 spans 15 amino acids. The CDR3 DNA reads as TGTGCCAGCAACGGCCGGGAGGGGCTGCTCGAGACCCAGTACTTC. Translated: CASNGREGLLETQYF.

This chain links TRBV4-1 with TRBJ2-7; 9 nucleotides align to TRBD1. Looked up from germline, CDR1 is MGHRA and CDR2 is YSYEKL. V lost 3 bases to trimming and J lost 3 bases; unmatched junction nucleotides: 6. The CDR3 consists of 15 residues. The CDR3 bases are TGCGCCAGCAGCCACTTAGGACAGGGGCACTACGAGCAGTACTTC. Translating it yields CASSHLGQGHYEQYF.

This clonotype was counted between two and nine times. The gene calls are TRBV7-8 and TRBJ1-1; TRBD1 matches at 8 bases. This CDR3 contains 15 residues. Germline V CDR1 and CDR2: SGHVS, FQNEAQ. V lost 5 bases to trimming and J lost 4 bases; unmatched junction nucleotides: 9. CDR3: CASSLRDRGGTEAFF. CDR3 coding DNA: TGTGCCAGCAGCCTTCGAGACAGGGGTGGCACTGAAGCTTTCTTT.

This clonotype has at least ten counts. The chain joins TRBV4-3 to TRBJ2-1, with 12 positions matching TRBD2. J gave up 8 bases and V 4 bases, and 9 bases lay outside the gene matches. This CDR3 contains 16 residues. Germline V gene data show CDR1 as LGHNA and CDR2 as YSLEER. The CDR3 loop is CASSLRLAGERDEQFF. CDR3 nucleotide sequence: TGCGCCAGCAGCCTCCGACTAGCGGGAGAGCGCGATGAGCAGTTCTTC.

The chain is built from TRBV20-1 and TRBJ2-1; the D is unclear. CDR3 size: 11 residues. Germline V gene sequence: CDR1 DFQATT, CDR2 SNEGSKA (reference sequence). The ends were cut back, 3 bases at V and 7 bases at J, with 7 bases in the middle. The CDR3 loop is CSARFENEQFF. CDR3 coding DNA: TGCAGTGCTAGGTTCGAAAATGAGCAGTTCTTC.

This clonotype has a handful of counts. The chain has TRBV24-1 and TRBJ2-7; maybe TRBD1 (7 bases). The CDR3 consists of 17 residues. Germline V gene data show CDR1 as KGHDR and CDR2 as SFDVKD. V was pared by 3 bases and J by 2 bases, with 19 bases between. CDR3 residues: CATSDGTAGDVPYEQYF. In DNA form, the CDR3 reads TGTGCCACCAGTGATGGGACAGCGGGCGATGTACCCTACGAGCAGTACTTC.

The V and J genes are TRBV21-1 and TRBJ2-2; TRBD1, the table's D call, lacks a check against the DNA. TRBV21-1 is a known pseudogene. The CDR3 totals 16 residues. The CDR3 DNA reads TGTGCCAGCAGCAAAGCTGCGCAGGGTGACACCGGGGAGCTGTTTTTT. This codes for CASSKAAQGDTGELFF.

There are a few counts of this clonotype. The chain employs TRBV15 and TRBJ1-5; D may be TRBD1 (5 bases). Germline CDR1 reads LNHNV; CDR2 reads YYDKDF (reference sequence). Trimming left V 5 bases short and J 0 bases short, with 8 bases between. CDR3 length equals 14 residues. CDR3 DNA sequence: TGTGCCACCAGCCGTGACAGTAGCAATCAGCCCCAGCATTTT. This encodes CATSRDSSNQPQHF.

This clonotype was detected only once. The V call is TRBV7-9, the J call TRBJ1-1, with D possibly being TRBD1 (6 bases). The CDR3 totals 15 residues. V lost 0 bases and J lost 2, with 10 bases in between. CDR1 is SEHNR, CDR2 FQNEAQ, per germline (reference sequence). CDR3 protein: CASSLAGGPNTEAFF. In nucleotides, the CDR3 is TGTGCCAGCAGCTTAGCCGGGGGGCCCAACACTGAAGCTTTCTTT.

The V and J genes are TRBV4-3 and TRBJ1-6; TRBD1 might be the D (6 bases). Germline V gene data show CDR1 as LGHNA and CDR2 as YSLEER. This CDR3 is built from 15 residues. V gave up 0 bases and J gave up 6 bases, with 9 bases separating them. This CDR3 is CASSQDRGRNSPLHF. The CDR3 nucleotides read TGCGCCAGCAGCCAAGACAGGGGTCGTAATTCACCCCTCCACTTT.